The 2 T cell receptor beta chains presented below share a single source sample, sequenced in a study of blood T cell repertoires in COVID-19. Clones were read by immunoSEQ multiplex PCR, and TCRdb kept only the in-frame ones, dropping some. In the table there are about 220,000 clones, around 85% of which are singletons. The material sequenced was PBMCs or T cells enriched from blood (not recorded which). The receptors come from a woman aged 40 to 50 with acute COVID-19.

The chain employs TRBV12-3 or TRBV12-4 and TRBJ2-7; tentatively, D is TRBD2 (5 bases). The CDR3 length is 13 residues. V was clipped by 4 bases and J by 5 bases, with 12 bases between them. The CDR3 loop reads CASSSSSRHEQYF. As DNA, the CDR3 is TGTGCCAGCAGTTCTTCTAGCCGGCACGAGCAGTACTTC.

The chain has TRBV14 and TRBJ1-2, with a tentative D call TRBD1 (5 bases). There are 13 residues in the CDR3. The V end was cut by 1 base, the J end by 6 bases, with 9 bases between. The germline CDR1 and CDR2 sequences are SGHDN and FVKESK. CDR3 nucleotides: TGTGCCAGCAGCCAAGTTCAGGGTAATGGCTACACCTTC. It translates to CASSQVQGNGYTF.